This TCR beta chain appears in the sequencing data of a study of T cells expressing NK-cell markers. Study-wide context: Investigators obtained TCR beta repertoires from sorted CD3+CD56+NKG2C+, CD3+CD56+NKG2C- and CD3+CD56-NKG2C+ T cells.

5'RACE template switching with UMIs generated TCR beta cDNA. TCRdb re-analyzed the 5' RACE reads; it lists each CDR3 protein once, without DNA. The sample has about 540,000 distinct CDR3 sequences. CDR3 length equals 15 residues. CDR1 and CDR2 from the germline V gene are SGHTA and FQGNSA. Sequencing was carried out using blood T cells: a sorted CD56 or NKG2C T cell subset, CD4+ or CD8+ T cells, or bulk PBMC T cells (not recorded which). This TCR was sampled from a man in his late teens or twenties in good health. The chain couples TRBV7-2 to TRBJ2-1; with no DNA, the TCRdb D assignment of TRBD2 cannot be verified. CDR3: CASSFDRLAVNEQFF.